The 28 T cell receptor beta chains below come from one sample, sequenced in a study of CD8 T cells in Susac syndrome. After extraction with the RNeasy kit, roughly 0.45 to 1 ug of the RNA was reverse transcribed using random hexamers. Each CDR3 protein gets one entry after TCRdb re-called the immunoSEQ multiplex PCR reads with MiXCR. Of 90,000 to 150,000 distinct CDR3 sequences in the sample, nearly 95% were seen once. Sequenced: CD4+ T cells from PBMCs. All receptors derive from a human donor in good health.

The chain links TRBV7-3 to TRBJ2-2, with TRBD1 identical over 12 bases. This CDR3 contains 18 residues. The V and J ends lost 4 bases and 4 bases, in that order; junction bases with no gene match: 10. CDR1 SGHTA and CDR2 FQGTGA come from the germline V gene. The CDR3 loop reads CASSSFPPGQGATGELFF. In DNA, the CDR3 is TGTGCCAGCAGCTCTTTCCCTCCGGGACAGGGGGCCACCGGGGAGCTGTTTTTT.

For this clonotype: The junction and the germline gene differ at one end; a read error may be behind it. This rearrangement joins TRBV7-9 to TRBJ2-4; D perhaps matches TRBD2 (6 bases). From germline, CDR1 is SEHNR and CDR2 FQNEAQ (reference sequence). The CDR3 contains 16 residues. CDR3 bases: TGTGCCAGCAACTTAGCGGATTCGCGCAGAGGGGACATTCAGTACTTC. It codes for CASNLADSRRGDIQYF. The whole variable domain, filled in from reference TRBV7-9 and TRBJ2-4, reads DTGVSQNPRHKITKRGQNVTFRCDPISEHNRLYWYRQTLGQGPEFLTYFQNEAQLEKSRLLSDRFSAERPKGSFSTLEIQRTEQGDSAMYLCASNLADSRRGDIQYFGAGTRLSVL.

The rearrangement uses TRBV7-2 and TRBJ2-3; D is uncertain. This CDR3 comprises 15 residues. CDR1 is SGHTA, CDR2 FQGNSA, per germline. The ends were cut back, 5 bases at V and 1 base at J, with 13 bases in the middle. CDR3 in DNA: TGTGCCAGCAGCCTTAGAAGTGGGGGCACAGATACGCAGTATTTT. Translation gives CASSLRSGGTDTQYF.

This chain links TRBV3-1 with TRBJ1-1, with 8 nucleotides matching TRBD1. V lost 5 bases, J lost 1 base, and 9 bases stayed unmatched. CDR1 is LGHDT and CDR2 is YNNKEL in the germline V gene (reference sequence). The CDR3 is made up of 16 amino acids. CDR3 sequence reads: CASSSRSQGANTEAFF. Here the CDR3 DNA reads TGTGCCAGCAGCTCCCGAAGCCAGGGGGCGAACACTGAAGCTTTCTTT.

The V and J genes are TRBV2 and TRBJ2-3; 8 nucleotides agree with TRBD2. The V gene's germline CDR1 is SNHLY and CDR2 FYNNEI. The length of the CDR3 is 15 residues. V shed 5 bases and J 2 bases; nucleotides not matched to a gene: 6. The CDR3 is CASSRSGANTDTQYF. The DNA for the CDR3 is TGTGCCAGCAGTCGTAGCGGGGCAAACACAGATACGCAGTATTTT.

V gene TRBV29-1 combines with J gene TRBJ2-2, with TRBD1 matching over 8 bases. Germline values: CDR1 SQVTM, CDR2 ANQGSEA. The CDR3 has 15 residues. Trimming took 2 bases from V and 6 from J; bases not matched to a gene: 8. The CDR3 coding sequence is TGCAGCGTTGAATCGGCAGGGGGCGCCGCCGGGGAGCTGTTTTTT. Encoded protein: CSVESAGGAAGELFF.

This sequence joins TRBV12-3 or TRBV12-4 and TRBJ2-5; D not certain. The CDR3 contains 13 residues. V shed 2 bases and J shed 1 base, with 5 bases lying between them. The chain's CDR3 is CASSLNSQETQYF. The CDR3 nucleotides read TGTGCCAGCAGTTTAAACAGCCAAGAGACCCAGTACTTC.

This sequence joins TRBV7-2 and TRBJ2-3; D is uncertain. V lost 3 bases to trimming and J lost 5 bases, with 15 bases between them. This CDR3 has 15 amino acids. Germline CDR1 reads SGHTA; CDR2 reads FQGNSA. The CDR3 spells CASSFTVARGDTQYF. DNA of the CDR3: TGTGCCAGCAGCTTTACGGTAGCCCGTGGAGATACGCAGTATTTT. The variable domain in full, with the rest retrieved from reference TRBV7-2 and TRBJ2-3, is GAGVSQSPSNKVTEKGKDVELRCDPISGHTALYWYRQSLGQGLEFLIYFQGNSAPDKSGLPSDRFSAERTGGSVSTLTIQRTQQEDSAVYLCASSFTVARGDTQYFGPGTRLTVL.

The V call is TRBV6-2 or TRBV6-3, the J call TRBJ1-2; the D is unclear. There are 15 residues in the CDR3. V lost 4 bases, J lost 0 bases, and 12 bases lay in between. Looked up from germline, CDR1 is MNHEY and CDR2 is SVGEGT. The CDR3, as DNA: TGTGCCAGCAGTTCCTACGGACTCACTAACTATGGCTACACCTTC. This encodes CASSSYGLTNYGYTF.

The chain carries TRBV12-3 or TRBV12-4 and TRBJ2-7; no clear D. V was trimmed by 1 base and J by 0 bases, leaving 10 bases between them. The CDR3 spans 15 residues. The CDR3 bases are TGTGCCAGCAGTTTAGTCAGTGACCGCTCCTACGAGCAGTACTTC. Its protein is CASSLVSDRSYEQYF.

CDR3 sequence (DNA): TGTGCCAGCAGTTTAGCGCGAATTTCTAGCGGGAGCGATGAGCAGTTCTTC. It is translated as CASSLARISSGSDEQFF. V usage is TRBV12-3 or TRBV12-4 and J usage is TRBJ2-1, with TRBD2 matching over 10 bases. The trim removed 0 bases at V and 8 bases at J, leaving 10 bases unmatched. The CDR3 contains 17 residues.

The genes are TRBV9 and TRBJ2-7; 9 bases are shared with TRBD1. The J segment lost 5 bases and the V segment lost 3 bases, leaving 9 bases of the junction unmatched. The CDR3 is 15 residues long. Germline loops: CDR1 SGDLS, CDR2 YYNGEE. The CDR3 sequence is CASSGGRDRVNEQYF. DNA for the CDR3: TGTGCCAGCAGCGGAGGCCGGGACAGGGTTAACGAGCAGTACTTC.

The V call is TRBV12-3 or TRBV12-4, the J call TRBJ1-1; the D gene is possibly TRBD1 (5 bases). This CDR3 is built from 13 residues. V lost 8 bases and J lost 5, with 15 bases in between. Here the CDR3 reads CASQGLLVTEAFF. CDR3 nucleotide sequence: TGTGCCAGCCAGGGACTCCTAGTGACTGAAGCTTTCTTT.

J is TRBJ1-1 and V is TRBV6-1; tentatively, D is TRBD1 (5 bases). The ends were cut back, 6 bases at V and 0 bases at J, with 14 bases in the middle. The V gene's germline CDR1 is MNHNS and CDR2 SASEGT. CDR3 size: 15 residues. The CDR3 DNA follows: TGTGCCAGCAGGCCCTCCAGGGAGATGAACACTGAAGCTTTCTTT. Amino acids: CASRPSREMNTEAFF.

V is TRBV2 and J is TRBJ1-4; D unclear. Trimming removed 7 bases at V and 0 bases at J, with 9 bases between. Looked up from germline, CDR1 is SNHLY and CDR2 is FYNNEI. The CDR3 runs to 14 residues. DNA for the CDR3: TGTGCCAGCAAATTCGGACCAACTAATGAAAAACTGTTTTTT. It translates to CASKFGPTNEKLFF.

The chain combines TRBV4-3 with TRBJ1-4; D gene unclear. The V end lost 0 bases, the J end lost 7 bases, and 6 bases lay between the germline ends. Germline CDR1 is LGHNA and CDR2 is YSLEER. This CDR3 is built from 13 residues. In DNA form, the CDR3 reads TGCGCCAGCAGCCAAGATTCAGGTGAAAAACTGTTTTTT. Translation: CASSQDSGEKLFF.

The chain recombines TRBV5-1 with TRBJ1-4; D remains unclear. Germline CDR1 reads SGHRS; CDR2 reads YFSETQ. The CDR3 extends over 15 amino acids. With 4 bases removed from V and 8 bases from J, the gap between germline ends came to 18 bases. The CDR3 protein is CASSGPGRSDEKLFF. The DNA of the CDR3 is TGCGCCAGCAGCGGACCGGGAAGATCGGACGAAAAACTGTTTTTT.

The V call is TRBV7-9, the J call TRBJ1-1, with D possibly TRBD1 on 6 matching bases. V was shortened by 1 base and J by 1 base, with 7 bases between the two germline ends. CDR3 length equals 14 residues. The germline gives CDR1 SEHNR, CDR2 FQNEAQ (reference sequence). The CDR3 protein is CASSLGTENTEAFF. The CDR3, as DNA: TGTGCCAGCAGCTTAGGGACAGAGAACACTGAAGCTTTCTTT. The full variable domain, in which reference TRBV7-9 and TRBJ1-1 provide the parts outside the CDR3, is DTGVSQNPRHKITKRGQNVTFRCDPISEHNRLYWYRQTLGQGPEFLTYFQNEAQLEKSRLLSDRFSAERPKGSFSTLEIQRTEQGDSAMYLCASSLGTENTEAFFGQGTRLTVV.

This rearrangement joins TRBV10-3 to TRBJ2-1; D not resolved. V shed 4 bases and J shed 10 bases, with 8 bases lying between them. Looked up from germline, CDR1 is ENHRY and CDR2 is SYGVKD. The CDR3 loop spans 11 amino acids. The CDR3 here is CAISGGREQFF. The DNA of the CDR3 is TGTGCCATCAGTGGTGGGCGGGAGCAGTTCTTC.

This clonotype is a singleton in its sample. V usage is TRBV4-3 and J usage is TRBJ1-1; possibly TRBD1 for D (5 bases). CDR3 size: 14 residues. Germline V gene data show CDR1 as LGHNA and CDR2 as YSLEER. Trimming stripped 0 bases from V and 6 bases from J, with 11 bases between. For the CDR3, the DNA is TGCGCCAGCAGCCAAGATGGGGGGTACTCTGAAGCTTTCTTT. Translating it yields CASSQDGGYSEAFF.

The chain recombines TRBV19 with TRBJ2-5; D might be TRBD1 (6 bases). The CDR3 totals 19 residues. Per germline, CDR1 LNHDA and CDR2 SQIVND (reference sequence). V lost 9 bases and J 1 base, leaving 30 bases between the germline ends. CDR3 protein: CARPRPVALRQAAQETQYF. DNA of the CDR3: TGTGCCAGGCCGCGACCCGTCGCCCTCCGACAGGCCGCCCAAGAGACCCAGTACTTC.

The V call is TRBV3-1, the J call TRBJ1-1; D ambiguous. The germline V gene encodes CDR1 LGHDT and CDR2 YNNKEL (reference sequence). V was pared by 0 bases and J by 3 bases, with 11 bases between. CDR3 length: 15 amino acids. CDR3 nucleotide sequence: TGTGCCAGCAGCCAAGACTCCTCGCGGGACACTGAAGCTTTCTTT. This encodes CASSQDSSRDTEAFF.

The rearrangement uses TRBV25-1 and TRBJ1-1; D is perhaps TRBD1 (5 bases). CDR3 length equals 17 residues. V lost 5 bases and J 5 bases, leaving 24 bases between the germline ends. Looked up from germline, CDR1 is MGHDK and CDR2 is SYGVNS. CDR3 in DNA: TGTGCCAGCAGTCCCCCCCGAGGGGCCCGTCTGGGAACTGAAGCTTTCTTT. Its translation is CASSPPRGARLGTEAFF.

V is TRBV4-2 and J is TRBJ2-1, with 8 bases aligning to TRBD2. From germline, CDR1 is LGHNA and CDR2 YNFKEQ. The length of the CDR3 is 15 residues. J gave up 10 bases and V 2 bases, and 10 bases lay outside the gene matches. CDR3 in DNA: TGTGCCAGCAGCCAATATAGCGGGGCCCTTCGGGAGCAGTTCTTC. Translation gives CASSQYSGALREQFF.

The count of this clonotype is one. For the CDR3, the DNA is TGTGCCAGCAGCCCGAGAGACAGGGGCACCGGGGAGCTGTTTTTT. As protein: CASSPRDRGTGELFF. The chain uses TRBV3-1 and TRBJ2-2; 8 bases agree with TRBD1. Germline CDR1 LGHDT, CDR2 YNNKEL (reference sequence). Trimming took 4 bases from V and 4 from J; bases not matched to a gene: 5. The CDR3 totals 15 residues.

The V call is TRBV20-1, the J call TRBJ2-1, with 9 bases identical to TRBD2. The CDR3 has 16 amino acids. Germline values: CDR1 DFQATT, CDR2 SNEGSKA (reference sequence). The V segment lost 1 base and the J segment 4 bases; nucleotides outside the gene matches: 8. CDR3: CSARVRASGVYNEQFF. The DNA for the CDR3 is TGCAGTGCTAGAGTCCGGGCTAGCGGGGTATACAATGAGCAGTTCTTC.

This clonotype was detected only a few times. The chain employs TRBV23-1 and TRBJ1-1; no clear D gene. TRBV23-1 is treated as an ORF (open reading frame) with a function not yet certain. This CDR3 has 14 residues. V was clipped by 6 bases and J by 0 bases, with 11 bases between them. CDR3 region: CASSRREMNTEAFF. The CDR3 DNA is TGCGCCAGCAGCCGCAGAGAAATGAACACTGAAGCTTTCTTT.

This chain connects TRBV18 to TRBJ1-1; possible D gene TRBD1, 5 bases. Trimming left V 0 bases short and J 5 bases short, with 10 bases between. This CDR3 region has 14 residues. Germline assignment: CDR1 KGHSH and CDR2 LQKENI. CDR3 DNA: TGTGCCAGCTCACCACCGATGGGGGGGACTGAAGCTTTCTTT. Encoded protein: CASSPPMGGTEAFF. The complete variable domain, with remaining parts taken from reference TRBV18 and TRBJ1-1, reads NAGVMQNPRHLVRRRGQEARLRCSPMKGHSHVYWYRQLPEEGLKFMVYLQKENIIDESGMPKERFSAEFPKEGPSILRIQQVVRGDSAAYFCASSPPMGGTEAFFGQGTRLTVV.